Listed below are T cell receptor beta chains from one sample, sequenced in a study of cytomegalovirus exposure and HLA in healthy donors. The table came from immunoSEQ multiplex PCR; TCRdb's copy has only in-frame clones and leaves some out. The sample includes roughly 200,000 clones, roughly four fifths seen only once; the top ten take approximately 0.62%. The sample taken for sequencing was PBMCs. These receptors were collected from a woman in her thirties or forties in good health and CMV-seronegative. Each CDR3 is given with its conserved first and last residue. Each record gives: clone size, D gene, J gene, V gene, CDR3 DNA, CDR3 protein. The D gene is left open where the match is weak. A clone size is listed for some rows: how often the clone was seen (once, few, many), or a class if it is expanded.

clone_size: NA
d_call: TRBD1
j_call: TRBJ1-1
v_call: TRBV9
cdr3_nt: TGTGCCAGCAGCCCCCGGACAGGGGTGATGAACACTGAAGCTTTCTTT
cdr3_aa: CASSPRTGVMNTEAFF

clone_size: NA
d_call: TRBD1
j_call: TRBJ2-5
v_call: TRBV5-1
cdr3_nt: TGCGCCAGCAGCTACGGGACAGGCCAAGAGACCCAGTACTTC
cdr3_aa: CASSYGTGQETQYF

clone_size: once
d_call: NA
j_call: TRBJ2-7
v_call: TRBV6-5
cdr3_nt: TGTGCCAGCAGCTACTTTACGACCAGGGGTGAATACGAGCAGTACTTC
cdr3_aa: CASSYFTTRGEYEQYF

clone_size: NA
d_call: NA
j_call: TRBJ1-5
v_call: TRBV30
cdr3_nt: TGTGCCTGGAGCCCAACACTTACCGTCGGGGCCCAGCATTTT
cdr3_aa: CAWSPTLTVGAQHF

clone_size: NA
d_call: TRBD2
j_call: TRBJ2-7
v_call: TRBV7-8
cdr3_nt: TGTGCCAGCAGCTTGGTAGCGGGACGTCCCTGGGACGAGCAGTACTTC
cdr3_aa: CASSLVAGRPWDEQYF

clone_size: NA
d_call: TRBD1
j_call: TRBJ1-2
v_call: TRBV14
cdr3_nt: TGTGCCAGCAGCCAACCGGGGACAGGGGATGGCTACACCTTC
cdr3_aa: CASSQPGTGDGYTF

clone_size: once
d_call: NA
j_call: TRBJ1-5
v_call: TRBV19
cdr3_nt: TGTGCCAGTAGTATTCTCCCTGAGCTGCGGCGCAATCAGCCCCAGCATTTT
cdr3_aa: CASSILPELRRNQPQHF

clone_size: NA
d_call: NA
j_call: TRBJ2-3
v_call: TRBV21-1
cdr3_nt: TGTGCCAGCAGCAAAGACGAGACAGGGAAAGGCCGAGATGATACGCAGTATTTT
cdr3_aa: CASSKDETGKGRDDTQYF

clone_size: NA
d_call: TRBD1
j_call: TRBJ2-3
v_call: TRBV5-4
cdr3_nt: TGTGCCAGCAGCTGGGACAGCAGCACAGATACGCAGTATTTT
cdr3_aa: CASSWDSSTDTQYF

clone_size: NA
d_call: NA
j_call: TRBJ2-1
v_call: TRBV30
cdr3_nt: TGTGCCTCAGACCGTGGACAGTACAATGAGCAGTTCTTC
cdr3_aa: CASDRGQYNEQFF

clone_size: NA
d_call: TRBD2
j_call: TRBJ2-7
v_call: TRBV6-5
cdr3_nt: TGTGCCAGCAGTTACGGGTGGGGAGGGAATTACGAGCAGTACTTC
cdr3_aa: CASSYGWGGNYEQYF

clone_size: NA
d_call: TRBD1
j_call: TRBJ1-1
v_call: TRBV19
cdr3_nt: TGTGCCAGTAGTATTGGACAGGGCCGGGGAGCTTTCTTT
cdr3_aa: CASSIGQGRGAFF

clone_size: NA
d_call: NA
j_call: TRBJ2-1
v_call: TRBV11-3
cdr3_nt: TGTGCCAGCAGCTTCAGCTCCTACAATGAGCAGTTCTTC
cdr3_aa: CASSFSSYNEQFF

clone_size: NA
d_call: TRBD2
j_call: TRBJ2-1
v_call: TRBV30
cdr3_nt: TGTGCCTGGATAGGGAATAGCGGGGGGATCCTGAGCTCCTACAATGAGCAGTTCTTC
cdr3_aa: CAWIGNSGGILSSYNEQFF

clone_size: NA
d_call: NA
j_call: TRBJ1-5
v_call: TRBV19
cdr3_nt: TGTGCCAGTACCATGGGCCCTCAGCCCCAGCATTTT
cdr3_aa: CASTMGPQPQHF

clone_size: NA
d_call: NA
j_call: TRBJ2-2
v_call: TRBV2
cdr3_nt: TGTGCCACCGCAGCAGGGATAGGTGGGGAGCTGTTTTTT
cdr3_aa: CATAAGIGGELFF

clone_size: NA
d_call: NA
j_call: TRBJ2-3
v_call: TRBV5-1
cdr3_nt: TGCGCCAGCCGCAGGGCAGGGGGCACAGATACGCAGTATTTT
cdr3_aa: CASRRAGGTDTQYF

clone_size: NA
d_call: TRBD1
j_call: TRBJ1-2
v_call: TRBV6-5
cdr3_nt: TGTGCCACTCGGGACAGGGGGCGCCTATACTATGGCTACACCTTC
cdr3_aa: CATRDRGRLYYGYTF

clone_size: NA
d_call: NA
j_call: TRBJ2-3
v_call: TRBV19
cdr3_nt: TGTGCCAGTAGTATCCGCCAGGGCTCAGATACGCAGTATTTT
cdr3_aa: CASSIRQGSDTQYF

clone_size: once
d_call: TRBD1
j_call: TRBJ2-3
v_call: TRBV9
cdr3_nt: TGTGCCAGCAGTCCCCCGGGGCAGGGGGGCACAGATACGCAGTATTTT
cdr3_aa: CASSPPGQGGTDTQYF